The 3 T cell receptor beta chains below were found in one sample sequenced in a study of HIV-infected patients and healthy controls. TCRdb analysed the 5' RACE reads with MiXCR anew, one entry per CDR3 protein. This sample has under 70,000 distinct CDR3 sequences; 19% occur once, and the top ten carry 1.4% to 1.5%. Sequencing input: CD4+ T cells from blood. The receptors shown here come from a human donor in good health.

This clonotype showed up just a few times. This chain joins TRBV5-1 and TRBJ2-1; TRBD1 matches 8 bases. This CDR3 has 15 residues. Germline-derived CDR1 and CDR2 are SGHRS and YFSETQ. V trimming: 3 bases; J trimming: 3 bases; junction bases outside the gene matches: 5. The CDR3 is CASSSSTGVYNEQFF. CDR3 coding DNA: TGCGCCAGCAGCTCGTCGACAGGGGTCTACAATGAGCAGTTCTTC.

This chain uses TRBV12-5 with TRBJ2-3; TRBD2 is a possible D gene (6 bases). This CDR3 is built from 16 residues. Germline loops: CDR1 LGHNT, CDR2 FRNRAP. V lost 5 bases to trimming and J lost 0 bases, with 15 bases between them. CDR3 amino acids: CASGKNRGGSTDTQYF. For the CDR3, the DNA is TGTGCTAGTGGTAAAAACCGCGGAGGGAGCACAGATACGCAGTATTTT.

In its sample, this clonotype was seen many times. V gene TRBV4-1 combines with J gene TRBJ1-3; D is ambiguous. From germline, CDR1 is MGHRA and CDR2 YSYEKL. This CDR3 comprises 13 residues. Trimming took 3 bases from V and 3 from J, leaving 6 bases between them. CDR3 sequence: CASSQEDGNTIYF. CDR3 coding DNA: TGCGCCAGCAGCCAGGAGGATGGAAACACCATATATTTT.